The present T cell receptor (beta chain) was sequenced within a study of blood T cells in healthy people across ages. General observations from the study: The unsorted PBMCs prevented any conclusive comparison of naive versus antigen-experienced cells.

Trimming left V 4 bases short and J 2 bases short, with 6 bases between. Germline assignment: CDR1 SGHDT and CDR2 YYEEEE. The CDR3 totals 12 residues. This clonotype was counted at least ten times. Antigen specificity is unknown. Every sample had a minimum of 6 million PBMCs isolated. A second PCR, run for about 7 to 11 cycles, used a sample-barcoded 5' primer plus a J-beta primer mix. TCRdb reanalysed the 5' RACE reads using MiXCR and keeps one entry per CDR3 protein. The sample records hundreds of thousands of distinct CDR3 sequences, around 20% being singletons. The rearrangement links TRBV5-6 to TRBJ1-2; no clear D gene. This TCR came from a man aged 65-85 years in good health. The sequencing sample was made of blood. CDR3 bases: TGTGCCAGCAGCGGAGTAAACTATGGCTACACCTTC. Translating it yields CASSGVNYGYTF.